The rows below give T cell receptor beta chains drawn from one sample of a study of post-analysis software for immune sequencing data. From the PCR reads, TCRdb called clonotypes with MiXCR, one entry per CDR3 protein. The repertoire holds 600,000 to 700,000 distinct CDR3 sequences, with approximately 60% as singletons. The source material was blood. The receptors here all came from a girl aged 2-10 years with multiple sclerosis. Both conserved end residues are part of each CDR3. The order of the fields is J gene, clone size, D gene, V gene, CDR3 protein, CDR3 DNA. D genes are given only for firm matches. A clone size is listed for some rows: how often the clone was seen (once, few, many), or a class if it is expanded.

j_gene: TRBJ2-1
abundance: -
d_gene: TRBD1
v_gene: TRBV27
CDR3aa: CASSLNTGGNLNEQFF
CDR3nt: TGTGCCAGCAGTTTAAATACAGGGGGTAATTTGAATGAGCAGTTCTTC

j_gene: TRBJ2-6
abundance: -
d_gene: -
v_gene: TRBV5-1
CDR3aa: CASSLVVRGAGANVLTF
CDR3nt: TGCGCCAGCAGCTTGGTCGTTCGGGGAGCTGGGGCCAACGTCCTGACTTTC

j_gene: TRBJ2-7
abundance: many
d_gene: TRBD2
v_gene: TRBV11-2
CDR3aa: CASSLGLAGEQYF
CDR3nt: TGTGCCAGCAGCTTGGGACTAGCAGGGGAGCAGTACTTC

j_gene: TRBJ2-7
abundance: -
d_gene: TRBD1
v_gene: TRBV5-1
CDR3aa: CASSRTGEPYEQYF
CDR3nt: TGCGCCAGCAGCAGGACAGGAGAACCCTACGAGCAGTACTTC

j_gene: TRBJ1-1
abundance: -
d_gene: TRBD1
v_gene: TRBV5-1
CDR3aa: CASSPEGQGMNTEAFF
CDR3nt: TGCGCCAGCAGCCCTGAGGGACAGGGGATGAACACTGAAGCTTTCTTT

j_gene: TRBJ2-1
abundance: -
d_gene: -
v_gene: TRBV20-1
CDR3aa: CSARAPDNEQFF
CDR3nt: TGCAGTGCTAGAGCTCCGGACAATGAGCAGTTCTTC

j_gene: TRBJ2-1
abundance: -
d_gene: -
v_gene: TRBV6-5
CDR3aa: CASSYSTPREQFF
CDR3nt: TGTGCCAGCAGTTACTCGACCCCCCGTGAGCAGTTCTTC

j_gene: TRBJ2-1
abundance: -
d_gene: -
v_gene: TRBV7-7
CDR3aa: CASSLDGGGQAQFF
CDR3nt: TGTGCTAGCAGCTTAGACGGCGGGGGCCAGGCGCAGTTCTTC

j_gene: TRBJ1-2
abundance: -
d_gene: -
v_gene: TRBV7-2
CDR3aa: CASSQSVVNYGYTF
CDR3nt: TGTGCCAGCAGCCAAAGTGTAGTTAACTATGGCTACACCTTC

j_gene: TRBJ2-1
abundance: -
d_gene: TRBD1
v_gene: TRBV20-1
CDR3aa: CSASDRGHEQFF
CDR3nt: TGCAGTGCTAGTGACAGGGGGCATGAGCAGTTCTTC

j_gene: TRBJ2-1
abundance: -
d_gene: -
v_gene: TRBV29-1
CDR3aa: CSFAGEKAVGYNEQFF
CDR3nt: TGCAGTTTTGCCGGAGAAAAGGCCGTGGGGTACAATGAGCAGTTCTTC

j_gene: TRBJ2-3
abundance: -
d_gene: -
v_gene: TRBV20-1
CDR3aa: CSAGGLAGGKTDTQYF
CDR3nt: TGCAGTGCTGGGGGCCTAGCCGGGGGAAAAACAGATACGCAGTATTTT

j_gene: TRBJ1-1
abundance: -
d_gene: -
v_gene: TRBV15
CDR3aa: CATSRDEWPTIGTEAFF
CDR3nt: TGTGCCACCAGCAGGGATGAGTGGCCCACCATCGGGACTGAAGCTTTCTTT

j_gene: TRBJ2-1
abundance: -
d_gene: -
v_gene: TRBV7-9
CDR3aa: CASSYGPPGYNEQFF
CDR3nt: TGTGCCAGCAGCTACGGACCTCCTGGATACAATGAGCAGTTCTTC

j_gene: TRBJ2-5
abundance: -
d_gene: -
v_gene: TRBV5-6
CDR3aa: CASSIPDWDQETQYF
CDR3nt: TGTGCCAGCAGCATCCCTGATTGGGACCAAGAGACCCAGTACTTC

j_gene: TRBJ2-1
abundance: -
d_gene: TRBD2
v_gene: TRBV7-3
CDR3aa: CASSLTASGPGNEQFF
CDR3nt: TGTGCCAGCAGCTTAACGGCTAGCGGACCCGGGAATGAGCAGTTCTTC

j_gene: TRBJ2-3
abundance: few
d_gene: -
v_gene: TRBV5-1
CDR3aa: CASTFASTDTQYF
CDR3nt: TGCGCCAGCACCTTTGCTAGCACAGATACGCAGTATTTT

j_gene: TRBJ1-1
abundance: -
d_gene: TRBD1
v_gene: TRBV7-2
CDR3aa: CASKRQGMSTEAFF
CDR3nt: TGTGCCAGCAAGAGACAGGGAATGAGCACTGAAGCTTTCTTT

j_gene: TRBJ2-5
abundance: -
d_gene: TRBD2
v_gene: TRBV7-2
CDR3aa: CASSPWTSGSRRETQYF
CDR3nt: TGTGCCAGCAGCCCGTGGACTAGCGGGAGTAGGAGAGAGACCCAGTACTTC

j_gene: TRBJ2-5
abundance: -
d_gene: TRBD2
v_gene: TRBV7-6
CDR3aa: CASSPRGRAGDLETQYF
CDR3nt: TGTGCCAGCAGCCCCCGCGGGAGGGCGGGGGACCTAGAGACCCAGTACTTC

j_gene: TRBJ2-1
abundance: -
d_gene: TRBD2
v_gene: TRBV9
CDR3aa: CASSVEVGTSIVDEQFF
CDR3nt: TGTGCCAGCAGCGTAGAGGTAGGGACTAGCATAGTAGATGAGCAGTTCTTC

j_gene: TRBJ2-1
abundance: few
d_gene: TRBD2
v_gene: TRBV7-9
CDR3aa: CASSLGVGGASDEQFF
CDR3nt: TGTGCCAGCAGCTTAGGGGTCGGGGGGGCTAGCGATGAGCAGTTCTTC